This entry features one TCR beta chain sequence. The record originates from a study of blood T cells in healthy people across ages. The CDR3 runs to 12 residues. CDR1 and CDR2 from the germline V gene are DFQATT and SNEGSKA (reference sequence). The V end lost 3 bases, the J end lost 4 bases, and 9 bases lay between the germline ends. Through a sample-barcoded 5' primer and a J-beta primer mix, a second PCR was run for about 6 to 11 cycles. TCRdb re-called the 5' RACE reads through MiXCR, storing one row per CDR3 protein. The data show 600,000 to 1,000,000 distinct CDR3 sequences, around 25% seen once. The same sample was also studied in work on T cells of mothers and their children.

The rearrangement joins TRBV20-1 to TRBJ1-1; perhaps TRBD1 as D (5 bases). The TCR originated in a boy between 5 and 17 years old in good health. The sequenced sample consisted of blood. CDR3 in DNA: TGCAGTGCTAGGCAGGGCGGCACTGAAGCTTTCTTT. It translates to CSARQGGTEAFF.